Sequencing of this T cell receptor beta chain was carried out in a study of blood T cell repertoires in COVID-19 (dated by TCRdb to the early 2020s). Regarding the study in general: The collaborator samples originated in the United States, Italy and Spain and spanned the acute and convalescent phases of COVID-19. Sample metadata almost always included a de-identified subject ID, COVID-19 status, age in years and sex. The repertoires were made available in a free public database intended to serve as a resource for research on the immune response to SARS-CoV-2. Deeply sampled blood TCRbeta repertoires from subjects exposed to, actively infected with, or recovered from COVID-19 were included in the dataset. The prospective study material was composed of cDNA or gDNA derived from T cells, B-cell-depleted T cells, or PBMCs. The samples were drawn from two sources: the first 160 participants of the ongoing ImmuneRACE study, and about 1,300 subjects contributed by 6 global collaborators. HLA class I and class II types, where available, came from metadata supplied by the sample provider rather than from assay-based typing. Broader findings and caveats from the paper: The amount of clinical and demographic metadata varied by source and participant and was provided uncurated.

Each collaborating institution followed its own protocols to collect whole blood in K2EDTA tubes. For TCRbeta analysis, collaborators shipped samples as frozen whole blood, isolated PBMCs, or DNA extracted from either of those sample types. TCRbeta CDR3 regions were amplified from genomic DNA using the immunoSEQ Assay, a bias-controlled multiplex PCR. Regarding the original processing steps: Nucleated cell counts per sample were estimated from amplification of reference gene primers within the assay. To quantify the absolute abundance of each unique TCRbeta CDR3 rearrangement, sequence reads were collapsed and filtered. For each sample, productive Simpson clonality was calculated as the square root of Simpson's diversity index over productive rearrangements. In its TCRdb copy, this immuneACCESS table keeps in-frame sequences only and misses some clones. Where compared with another copy, unresolved V genes explain less than half of these, and the others have no known cause. V, J and clone size were drawn from that table, and D and trimming were deduced from the DNA. The table for this sample lists fewer than 20,000 clones; approximately 90% of them were counted only once. The biggest ten clones account for around 15% of the sample.

CDR1 MNHEY and CDR2 SMNVEV were looked up in the germline V gene (reference sequence). The CDR3 sequence holds 13 residues, the cysteine and phenylalanine included. CDR3 DNA only is kept here, 39 bases in frame from base 1. V is clipped by 4 bases and J by 0 bases, and the sequence between their germline boundaries is 6 bases long. This clone was picked up one time. Its antigen is not yet known. Per-nucleotide qualities are absent, and no much larger clonotype sits a single base away. The V and J genes are TRBV27 and TRBJ1-2, with no D gene named confidently. The sample was peripheral blood. The receptor's source is a human donor in a cohort sampled during active COVID-19. For the CDR3, the sequence is CASSSRANYGYTF. The DNA reads as follows: TGTGCCAGCAGTTCCCGAGCTAACTATGGCTACACCTTC.